Presented here are 10 T cell receptor beta chains from one specimen sequenced in a study of blood T cell repertoires in COVID-19. Sequenced by immunoSEQ multiplex PCR; TCRdb stores in-frame clones only, minus some. This sample has 150,000 or so clones, with 70% to 80% found just once. Sequencing was performed on peripheral blood. These receptors were collected from a woman in her sixties or seventies with COVID-19, enrolled during active disease.

This sequence joins TRBV11-2 and TRBJ2-1; D gene unclear. The V end was cut by 6 bases, the J end by 8 bases, with 17 bases between. The CDR3 is 14 amino acids. The germline gives CDR1 SGHAT, CDR2 FQNNGV. CDR3 bases: TGTGCCAGCAGTGCCTCAAGAGGTGGATATGAGCAGTTCTTC. Protein product: CASSASRGGYEQFF.

The chain couples TRBV11-2 to TRBJ2-1, with 10 bases identical to TRBD2. The V segment lost 5 bases and the J segment 8 bases; nucleotides outside the gene matches: 15. This CDR3 spans 17 amino acids. Germline CDR1 is SGHAT and CDR2 is FQNNGV. The CDR3 DNA reads TGTGCCAGCAGCCGAACCGTGCTAGCGGGAGTTTTGGATGAGCAGTTCTTC. It encodes CASSRTVLAGVLDEQFF.

V gene TRBV6-5 combines with J gene TRBJ1-5, with unresolved D. Germline V gene sequence: CDR1 MNHEY, CDR2 SVGAGI. This CDR3 has 11 residues. The germline V and J ends were trimmed by 4 bases and 7 bases, with 5 bases remaining between them. The DNA for the CDR3 is TGTGCCAGCAGTTCTCGGCAGCCCCAGCATTTT. Translating it yields CASSSRQPQHF.

J is TRBJ1-1 and V is TRBV7-2, with D tentatively TRBD1 (5 bases). CDR1 is SGHTA, CDR2 FQGNSA, per germline. Trimming took off 6 bases at V and 5 bases at J, with 16 bases between the two ends. The CDR3 runs 14 residues. The CDR3 bases are TGTGCCAGCAGTTACGGGGGATGGGTTACTGAAGCTTTCTTT. This sequence encodes CASSYGGWVTEAFF.

This rearrangement joins TRBV6-2 or TRBV6-3 to TRBJ1-2, with TRBD1 matching 12 bases. CDR1 MNHEY and CDR2 SVGEGT come from the germline V gene. Trimming cost V 7 bases and J 7 bases; bases outside gene matches: 7. This CDR3 has 14 residues. The DNA for the CDR3 is TGTGCCAGCACCCCCGGGACAGGGGGCTTTGGCTACACCTTC. It translates to CASTPGTGGFGYTF.

The sample holds one count of this clone. The gene calls are TRBV27 and TRBJ1-2; D ambiguous. The CDR3 sequence is 14 residues long. Germline lookup yields CDR1 MNHEY and CDR2 SMNVEV (reference sequence). The V end lost 7 bases, the J end lost 3 bases, and 15 bases lay between the germline ends. CDR3 nucleotide sequence: TGTGCCAGCACCGCCGCGGGGAGAGACTATGGCTACACCTTC. Protein: CASTAAGRDYGYTF.

CDR3 nucleotides: TGTGCCAGCAGCCGTTTGAACACTGAAGCTTTCTTT. Its protein product is CASSRLNTEAFF. The chain uses TRBV7-2 and TRBJ1-1; no definite D call. Trimming took off 5 bases at V and 0 bases at J, with 4 bases between the two ends. The germline gives CDR1 SGHTA, CDR2 FQGNSA. The CDR3 covers 12 residues.

The chain uses TRBV7-2 and TRBJ2-5; 7 bases map to TRBD2. There are 12 residues in the CDR3. Germline V gene data show CDR1 as SGHTA and CDR2 as FQGNSA. The V gene end was trimmed by 8 bases and the J gene end by 6 bases; junction bases not matched to a gene: 6. The CDR3 DNA reads TGTGCCAGCGAGCGGGATGGGCAGACCCAGTACTTC. Residues: CASERDGQTQYF.

The chain joins TRBV6-5 to TRBJ2-7; TRBD2 matches at 11 bases. Germline V gene data show CDR1 as MNHEY and CDR2 as SVGAGI. This CDR3 is 14 amino acids long. The ends lost 5 bases at V and 7 bases at J; junction bases unmatched: 7. The CDR3 protein is CASSIAGGPGEQYF. CDR3 DNA sequence: TGTGCCAGCAGTATAGCGGGAGGGCCGGGTGAGCAGTACTTC.

The chain uses TRBV6-5 and TRBJ1-1; no definite D call. The germline CDR1 and CDR2 sequences are MNHEY and SVGAGI. This CDR3 region has 15 residues. Between the trimmed V and J ends, which lost 2 bases and 2 bases, there was a span of 12 bases. In DNA, the CDR3 is TGTGCCAGCAGTTACACTTCTTACCCTAACACTGAAGCTTTCTTT. Amino acid sequence: CASSYTSYPNTEAFF.